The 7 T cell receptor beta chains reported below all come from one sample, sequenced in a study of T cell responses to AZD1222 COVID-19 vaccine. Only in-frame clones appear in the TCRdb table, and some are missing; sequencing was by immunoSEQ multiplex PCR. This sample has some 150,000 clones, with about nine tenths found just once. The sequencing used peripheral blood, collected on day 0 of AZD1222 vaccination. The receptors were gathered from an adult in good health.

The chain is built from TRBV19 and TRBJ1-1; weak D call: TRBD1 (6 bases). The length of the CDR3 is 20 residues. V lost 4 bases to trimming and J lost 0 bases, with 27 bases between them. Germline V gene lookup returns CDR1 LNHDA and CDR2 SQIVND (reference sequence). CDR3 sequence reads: CASSTIPNSHGGLMNTEAFF. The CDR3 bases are TGTGCCAGTAGTACAATTCCCAACTCTCACGGGGGGCTTATGAACACTGAAGCTTTCTTT.

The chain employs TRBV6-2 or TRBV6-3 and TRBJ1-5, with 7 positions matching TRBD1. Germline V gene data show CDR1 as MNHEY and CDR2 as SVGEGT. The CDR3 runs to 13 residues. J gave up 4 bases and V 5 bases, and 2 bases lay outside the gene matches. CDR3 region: CASSTTGNQPQHF. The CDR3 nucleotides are TGTGCCAGCAGTACGACAGGGAATCAGCCCCAGCATTTT.

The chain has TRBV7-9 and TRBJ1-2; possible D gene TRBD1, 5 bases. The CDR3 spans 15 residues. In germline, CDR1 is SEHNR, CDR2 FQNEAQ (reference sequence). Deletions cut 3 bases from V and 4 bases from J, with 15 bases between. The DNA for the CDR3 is TGTGCCAGCAGCTTTGCAGGGCCCCAACTCTATGGCTACACCTTC. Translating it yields CASSFAGPQLYGYTF.

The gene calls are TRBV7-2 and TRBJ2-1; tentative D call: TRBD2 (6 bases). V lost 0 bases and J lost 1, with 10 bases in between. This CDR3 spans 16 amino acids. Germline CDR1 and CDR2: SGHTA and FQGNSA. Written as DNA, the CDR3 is TGTGCCAGCAGCTTAGCGTCTAGCGCTTCCTACAATGAGCAGTTCTTC. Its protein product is CASSLASSASYNEQFF. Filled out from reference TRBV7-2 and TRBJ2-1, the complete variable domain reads GAGVSQSPSNKVTEKGKDVELRCDPISGHTALYWYRQSLGQGLEFLIYFQGNSAPDKSGLPSDRFSAERTGGSVSTLTIQRTQQEDSAVYLCASSLASSASYNEQFFGPGTRLTVL.

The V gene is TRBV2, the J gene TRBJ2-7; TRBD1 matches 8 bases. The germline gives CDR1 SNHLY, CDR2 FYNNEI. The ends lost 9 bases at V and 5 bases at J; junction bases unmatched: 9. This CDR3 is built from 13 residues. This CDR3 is CASRMTGVDEQYF. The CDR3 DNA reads TGTGCCAGTAGAATGACAGGGGTTGACGAGCAGTACTTC.

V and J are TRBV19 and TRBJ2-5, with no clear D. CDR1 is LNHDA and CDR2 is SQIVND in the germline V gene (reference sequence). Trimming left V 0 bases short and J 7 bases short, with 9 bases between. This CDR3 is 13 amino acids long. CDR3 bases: TGTGCCAGTAGTATAGATTTTTTAGGGACCCAGTACTTC. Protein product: CASSIDFLGTQYF.

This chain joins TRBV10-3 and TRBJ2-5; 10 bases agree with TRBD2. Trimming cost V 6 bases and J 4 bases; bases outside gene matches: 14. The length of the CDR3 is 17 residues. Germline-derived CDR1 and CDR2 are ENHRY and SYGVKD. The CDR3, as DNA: TGTGCCATCAGGGCCGAAAGAGCGGGAGGGCCTGGAGAGACCCAGTACTTC. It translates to CAIRAERAGGPGETQYF.